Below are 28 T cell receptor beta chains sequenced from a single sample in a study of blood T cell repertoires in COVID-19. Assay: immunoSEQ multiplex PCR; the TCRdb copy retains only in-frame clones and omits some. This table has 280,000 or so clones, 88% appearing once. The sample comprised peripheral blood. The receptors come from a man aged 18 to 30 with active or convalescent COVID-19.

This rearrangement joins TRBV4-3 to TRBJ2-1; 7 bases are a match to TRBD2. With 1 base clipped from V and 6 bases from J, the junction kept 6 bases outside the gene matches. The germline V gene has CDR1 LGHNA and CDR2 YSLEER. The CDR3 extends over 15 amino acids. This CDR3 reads CASSQAFGGGNEQFF. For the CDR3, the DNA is TGCGCCAGCAGCCAAGCTTTTGGGGGGGGCAATGAGCAGTTCTTC.

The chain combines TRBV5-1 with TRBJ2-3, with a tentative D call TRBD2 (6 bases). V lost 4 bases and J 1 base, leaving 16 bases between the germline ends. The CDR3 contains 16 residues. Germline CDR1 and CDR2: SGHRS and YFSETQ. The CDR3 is CASSQPWRGGTDTQYF. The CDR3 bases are TGCGCCAGCAGCCAGCCTTGGCGGGGAGGCACAGATACGCAGTATTTT. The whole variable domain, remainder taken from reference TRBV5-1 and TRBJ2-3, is KAGVTQTPRYLIKTRGQQVTLSCSPISGHRSVSWYQQTPGQGLQFLFEYFSETQRNKGNFPGRFSGRQFSNSRSEMNVSTLELGDSALYLCASSQPWRGGTDTQYFGPGTRLTVL.

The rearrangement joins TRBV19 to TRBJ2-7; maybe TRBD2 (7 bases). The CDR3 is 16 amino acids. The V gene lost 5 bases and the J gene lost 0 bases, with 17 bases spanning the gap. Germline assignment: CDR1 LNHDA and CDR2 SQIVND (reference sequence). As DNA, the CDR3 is TGTGCCAGTAGTCCCAGGGGTAGCGGGCTCTCCTACGAGCAGTACTTC. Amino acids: CASSPRGSGLSYEQYF.

DNA for the CDR3: TGCAGCGTTACGCACAGGGGGCAAGAGCAGTACTTC. It specifies CSVTHRGQEQYF. The gene calls are TRBV29-1 and TRBJ2-7, with 9 bases identical to TRBD1. CDR3 length: 12 residues. V lost 5 bases and J lost 7; bases outside the gene matches: 6. Germline values: CDR1 SQVTM, CDR2 ANQGSEA.

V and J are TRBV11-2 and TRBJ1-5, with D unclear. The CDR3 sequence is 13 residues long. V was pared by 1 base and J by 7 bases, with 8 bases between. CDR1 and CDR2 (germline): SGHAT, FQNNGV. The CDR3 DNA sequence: TGTGCCAGCAGCTTAGGGCAACAGCAGCCCCAGCATTTT. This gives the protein CASSLGQQQPQHF.

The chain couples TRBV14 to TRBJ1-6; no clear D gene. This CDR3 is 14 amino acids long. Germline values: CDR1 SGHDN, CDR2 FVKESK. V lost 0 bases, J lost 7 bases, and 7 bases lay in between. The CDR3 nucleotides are TGTGCCAGCAGCCAAGAAGCACTGAATTCACCCCTCCACTTT. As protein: CASSQEALNSPLHF.

The CDR3 is CASSFGLAGSNEQFF. In nucleotides, the CDR3 is TGTGCCAGCAGCTTTGGACTAGCGGGGAGTAATGAGCAGTTCTTC. The V call is TRBV5-6, the J call TRBJ2-1, with TRBD2 identical over 12 bases. The J segment lost 7 bases and the V segment lost 2 bases, leaving 4 bases of the junction unmatched. Germline V gene lookup returns CDR1 SGHDT and CDR2 YYEEEE. The CDR3 runs 15 residues.

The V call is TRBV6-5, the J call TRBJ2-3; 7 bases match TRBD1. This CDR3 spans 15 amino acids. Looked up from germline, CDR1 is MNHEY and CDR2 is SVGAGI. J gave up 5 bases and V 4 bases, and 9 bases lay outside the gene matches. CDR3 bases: TGTGCCAGCAGTTCCCGACAGGGCCGTGGAGATACGCAGTATTTT. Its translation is CASSSRQGRGDTQYF.

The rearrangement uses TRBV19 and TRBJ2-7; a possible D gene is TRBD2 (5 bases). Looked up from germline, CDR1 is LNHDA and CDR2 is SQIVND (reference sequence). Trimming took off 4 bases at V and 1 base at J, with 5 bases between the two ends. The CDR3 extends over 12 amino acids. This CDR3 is CASSSGSYEQYF. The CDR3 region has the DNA TGTGCCAGTAGTAGCGGGTCCTACGAGCAGTACTTC.

CDR3 amino acids: CASSVVTGGLETQYF. The CDR3 nucleotides read TGTGCCAGCAGCGTAGTGACAGGGGGCTTGGAGACCCAGTACTTC. This chain links TRBV9 with TRBJ2-5; 10 bases line up with TRBD1. Germline CDR1 is SGDLS and CDR2 is YYNGEE. The junction had 4 bases not matched to a gene; V was cut back by 0 bases and J by 5 bases. The CDR3 consists of 15 residues. Combining the CDR3 with reference TRBV9 and TRBJ2-5 gives the whole variable domain DSGVTQTPKHLITATGQRVTLRCSPRSGDLSVYWYQQSLDQGLQFLIQYYNGEERAKGNILERFSAQQFPDLHSELNLSSLELGDSALYFCASSVVTGGLETQYFGPGTRLLVL.

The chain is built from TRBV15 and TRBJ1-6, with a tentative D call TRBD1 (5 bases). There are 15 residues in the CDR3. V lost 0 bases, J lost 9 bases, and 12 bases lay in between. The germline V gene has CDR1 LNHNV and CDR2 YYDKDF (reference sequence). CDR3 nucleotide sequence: TGTGCCACCAGCAGAGAGCGTCAGGGTACTTCACCCCTCCACTTT. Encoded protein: CATSRERQGTSPLHF. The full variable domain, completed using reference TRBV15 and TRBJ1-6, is DAMVIQNPRYQVTQFGKPVTLSCSQTLNHNVMYWYQQKSSQAPKLLFHYYDKDFNNEADTPDNFQSRRPNTSFCFLDIRSPGLGDTAMYLCATSRERQGTSPLHFGNGTRLTVT.

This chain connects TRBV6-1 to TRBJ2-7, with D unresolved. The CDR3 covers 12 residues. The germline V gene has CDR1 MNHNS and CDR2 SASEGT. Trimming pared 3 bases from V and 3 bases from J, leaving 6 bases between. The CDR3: CASSEGYYEQYF. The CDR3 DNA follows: TGTGCCAGCAGTGAGGGCTACTACGAGCAGTACTTC.

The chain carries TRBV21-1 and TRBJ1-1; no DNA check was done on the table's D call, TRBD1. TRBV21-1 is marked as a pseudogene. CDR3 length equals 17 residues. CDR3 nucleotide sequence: TGTGCCAGCAGCAAAGCGCAGGTTCCATTCAGTGGCACTGAAGCTTTCTTT. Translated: CASSKAQVPFSGTEAFF.

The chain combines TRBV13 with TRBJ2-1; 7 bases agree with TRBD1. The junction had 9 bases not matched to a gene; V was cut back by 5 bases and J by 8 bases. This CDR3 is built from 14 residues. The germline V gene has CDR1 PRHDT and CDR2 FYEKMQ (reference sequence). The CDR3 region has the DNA TGTGCCAGCAGCCCAATGACAGGGTACCATGAGCAGTTCTTC. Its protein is CASSPMTGYHEQFF.

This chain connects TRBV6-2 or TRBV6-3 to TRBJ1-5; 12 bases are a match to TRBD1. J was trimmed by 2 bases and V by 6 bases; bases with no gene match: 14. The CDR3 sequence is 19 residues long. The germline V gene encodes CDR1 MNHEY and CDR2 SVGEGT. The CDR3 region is CASSHPRDRGRGGNQPQHF. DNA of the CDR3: TGTGCCAGCAGCCACCCCCGGGACAGGGGGCGCGGAGGCAATCAGCCCCAGCATTTT.

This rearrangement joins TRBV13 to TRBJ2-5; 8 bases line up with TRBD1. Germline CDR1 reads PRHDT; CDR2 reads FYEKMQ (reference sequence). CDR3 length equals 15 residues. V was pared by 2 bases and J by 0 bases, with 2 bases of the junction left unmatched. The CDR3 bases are TGTGCCAGCAGCTTACTGGACAGGGACCAAGAGACCCAGTACTTC. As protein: CASSLLDRDQETQYF.

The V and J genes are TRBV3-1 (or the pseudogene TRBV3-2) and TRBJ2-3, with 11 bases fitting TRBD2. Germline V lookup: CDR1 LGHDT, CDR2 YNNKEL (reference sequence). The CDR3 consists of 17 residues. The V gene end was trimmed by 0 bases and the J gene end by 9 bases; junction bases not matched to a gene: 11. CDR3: CASSQDSLAGGALTQYF. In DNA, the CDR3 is TGTGCCAGCAGCCAAGATTCCCTAGCGGGGGGTGCTCTGACGCAGTATTTT.

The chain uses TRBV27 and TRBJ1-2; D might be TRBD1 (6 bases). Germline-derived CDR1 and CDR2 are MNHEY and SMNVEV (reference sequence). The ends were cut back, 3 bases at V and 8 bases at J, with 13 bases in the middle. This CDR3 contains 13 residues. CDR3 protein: CASSFDKRGGYTF. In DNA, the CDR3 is TGTGCCAGCAGTTTCGACAAAAGGGGGGGCTACACCTTC.

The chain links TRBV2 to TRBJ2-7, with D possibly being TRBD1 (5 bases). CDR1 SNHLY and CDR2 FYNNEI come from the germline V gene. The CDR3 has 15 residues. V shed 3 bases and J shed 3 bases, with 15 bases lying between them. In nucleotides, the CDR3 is TGTGCCAGCAGTGAGGATCAGGGTGGGCGCTACGAGCAGTACTTC. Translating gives CASSEDQGGRYEQYF.

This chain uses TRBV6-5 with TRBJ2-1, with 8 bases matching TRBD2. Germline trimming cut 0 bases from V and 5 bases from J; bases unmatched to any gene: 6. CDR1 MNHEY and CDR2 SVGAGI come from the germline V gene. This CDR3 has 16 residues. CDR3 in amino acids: CASSYSAGGTHNEQFF. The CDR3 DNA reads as TGTGCCAGCAGTTACTCTGCGGGGGGTACGCACAATGAGCAGTTCTTC.

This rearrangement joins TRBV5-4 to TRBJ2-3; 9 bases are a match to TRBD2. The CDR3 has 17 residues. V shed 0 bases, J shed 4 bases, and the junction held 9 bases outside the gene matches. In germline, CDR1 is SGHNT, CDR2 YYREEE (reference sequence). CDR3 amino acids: CASSLEPGLADPDTQYF. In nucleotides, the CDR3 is TGTGCCAGCAGCTTGGAACCGGGACTAGCTGACCCAGATACGCAGTATTTT.

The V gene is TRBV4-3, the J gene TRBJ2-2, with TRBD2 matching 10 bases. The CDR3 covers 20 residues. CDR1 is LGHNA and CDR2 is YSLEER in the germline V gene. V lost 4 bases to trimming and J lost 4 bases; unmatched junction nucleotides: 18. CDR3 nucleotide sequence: TGCGCCAGCAGCCCGGATCCTCCGGAGCGGGGGGGCCTGGGCACCGGGGAGCTGTTTTTT. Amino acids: CASSPDPPERGGLGTGELFF.

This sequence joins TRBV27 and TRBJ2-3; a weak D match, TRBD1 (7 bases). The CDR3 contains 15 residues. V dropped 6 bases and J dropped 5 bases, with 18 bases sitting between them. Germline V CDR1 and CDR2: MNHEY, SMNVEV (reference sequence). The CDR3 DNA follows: TGTGCCAGCAGCCCATCAGGGGGGTTTATAGATACGCAGTATTTT. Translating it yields CASSPSGGFIDTQYF.

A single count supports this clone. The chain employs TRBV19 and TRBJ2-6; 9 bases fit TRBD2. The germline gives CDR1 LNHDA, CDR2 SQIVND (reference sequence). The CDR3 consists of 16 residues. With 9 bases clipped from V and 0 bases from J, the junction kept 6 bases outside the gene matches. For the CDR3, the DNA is TGTGCCAGCCGCGGGGGGGGAACCTCTGGGGCCAACGTCCTGACTTTC. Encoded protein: CASRGGGTSGANVLTF.

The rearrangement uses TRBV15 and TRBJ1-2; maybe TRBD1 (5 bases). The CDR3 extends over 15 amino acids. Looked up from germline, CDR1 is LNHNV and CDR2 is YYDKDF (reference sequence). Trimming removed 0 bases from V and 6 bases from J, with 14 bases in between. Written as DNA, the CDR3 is TGTGCCACCAGCAGAGATCCAGGGCCGGGGGATGGCTACACCTTC. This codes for CATSRDPGPGDGYTF.

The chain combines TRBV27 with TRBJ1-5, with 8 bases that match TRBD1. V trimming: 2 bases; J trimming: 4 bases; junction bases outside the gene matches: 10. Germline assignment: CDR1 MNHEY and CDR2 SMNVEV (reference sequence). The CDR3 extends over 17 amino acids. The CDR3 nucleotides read TGTGCCAGCAGTTTAATGGGCAGGGGGCCTCTTAATCAGCCCCAGCATTTT. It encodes CASSLMGRGPLNQPQHF.

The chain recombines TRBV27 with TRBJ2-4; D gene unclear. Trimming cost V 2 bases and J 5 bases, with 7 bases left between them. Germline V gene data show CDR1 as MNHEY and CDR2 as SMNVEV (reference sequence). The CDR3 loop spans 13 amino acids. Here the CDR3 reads CASSLVGQNIQYF. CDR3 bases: TGTGCCAGCAGTTTAGTTGGGCAAAACATTCAGTACTTC.

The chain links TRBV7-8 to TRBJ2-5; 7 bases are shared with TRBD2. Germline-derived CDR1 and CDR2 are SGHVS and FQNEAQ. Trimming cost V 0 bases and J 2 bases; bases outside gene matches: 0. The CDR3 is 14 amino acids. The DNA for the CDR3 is TGTGCCAGCAGCTTAGCGGGGGGGCAAGAGACCCAGTACTTC. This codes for CASSLAGGQETQYF. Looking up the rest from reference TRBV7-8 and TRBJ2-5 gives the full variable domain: GAGVSQSPRYKVAKRGQDVALRCDPISGHVSLFWYQQALGQGPEFLTYFQNEAQLDKSGLPSDRFFAERPEGSVSTLKIQRTQQEDSAVYLCASSLAGGQETQYFGPGTRLLVL.